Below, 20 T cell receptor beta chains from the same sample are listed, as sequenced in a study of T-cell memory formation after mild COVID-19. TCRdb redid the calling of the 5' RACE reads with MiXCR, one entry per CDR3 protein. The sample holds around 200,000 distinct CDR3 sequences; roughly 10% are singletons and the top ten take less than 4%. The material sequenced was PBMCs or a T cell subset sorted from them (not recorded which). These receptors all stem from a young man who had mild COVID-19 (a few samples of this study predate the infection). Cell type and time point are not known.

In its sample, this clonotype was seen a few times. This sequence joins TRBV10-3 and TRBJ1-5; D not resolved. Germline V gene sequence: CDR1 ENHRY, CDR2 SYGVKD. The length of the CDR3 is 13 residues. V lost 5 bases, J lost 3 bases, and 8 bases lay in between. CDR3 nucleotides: TGTGCCATCAGTTTCACAGACAATCAGCCCCAGCATTTT. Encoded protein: CAISFTDNQPQHF.

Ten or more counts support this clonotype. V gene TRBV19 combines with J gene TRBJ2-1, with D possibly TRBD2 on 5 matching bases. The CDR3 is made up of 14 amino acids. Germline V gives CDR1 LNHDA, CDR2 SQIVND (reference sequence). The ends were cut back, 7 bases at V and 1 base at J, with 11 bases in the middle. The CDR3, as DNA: TGTGCCAGTACGCCGGGATTGTCCTACAATGAGCAGTTCTTC. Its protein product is CASTPGLSYNEQFF.

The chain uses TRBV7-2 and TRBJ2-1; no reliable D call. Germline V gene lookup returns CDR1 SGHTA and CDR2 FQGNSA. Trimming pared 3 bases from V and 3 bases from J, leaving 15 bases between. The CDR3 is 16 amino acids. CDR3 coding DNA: TGTGCCAGCAGCTTTTACTTCTCAACCAACTACAATGAGCAGTTCTTC. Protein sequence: CASSFYFSTNYNEQFF.

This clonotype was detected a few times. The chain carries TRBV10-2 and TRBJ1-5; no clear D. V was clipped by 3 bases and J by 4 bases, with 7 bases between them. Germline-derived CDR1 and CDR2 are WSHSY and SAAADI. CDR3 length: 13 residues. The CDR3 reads CASSDGGNQPQHF. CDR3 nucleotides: TGCGCCAGCAGTGATGGAGGAAATCAGCCCCAGCATTTT.

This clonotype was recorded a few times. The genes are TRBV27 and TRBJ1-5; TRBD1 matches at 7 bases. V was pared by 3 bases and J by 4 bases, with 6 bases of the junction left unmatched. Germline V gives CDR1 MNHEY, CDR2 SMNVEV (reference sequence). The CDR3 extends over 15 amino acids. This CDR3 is CASSFAGGYNQPQHF. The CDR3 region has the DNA TGTGCCAGCAGTTTTGCAGGGGGGTATAATCAGCCCCAGCATTTT.

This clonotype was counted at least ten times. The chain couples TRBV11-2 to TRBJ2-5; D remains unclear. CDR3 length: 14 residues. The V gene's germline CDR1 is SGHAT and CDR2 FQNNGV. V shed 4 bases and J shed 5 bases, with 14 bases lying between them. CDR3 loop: CASSSRQTEETQYF. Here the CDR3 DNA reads TGTGCCAGCAGCTCCAGGCAAACTGAGGAGACCCAGTACTTC.

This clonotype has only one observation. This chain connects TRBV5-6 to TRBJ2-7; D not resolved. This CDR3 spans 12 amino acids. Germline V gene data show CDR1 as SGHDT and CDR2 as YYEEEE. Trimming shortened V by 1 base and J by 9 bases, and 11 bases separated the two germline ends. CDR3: CASSLLGKWQYV. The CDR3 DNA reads TGTGCCAGCAGCTTGTTGGGGAAATGGCAGTACGTC.

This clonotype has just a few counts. CDR3 nucleotides: TGTGCCAGCAGCCCATTAGCGGGGAACAATGAGCAGTTCTTC. Translating it yields CASSPLAGNNEQFF. The chain combines TRBV5-4 with TRBJ2-1, with TRBD2 matching over 8 bases. Germline CDR1 SGHNT, CDR2 YYREEE (reference sequence). J gave up 5 bases and V 4 bases, and 5 bases lay outside the gene matches. The CDR3 has 14 amino acids.

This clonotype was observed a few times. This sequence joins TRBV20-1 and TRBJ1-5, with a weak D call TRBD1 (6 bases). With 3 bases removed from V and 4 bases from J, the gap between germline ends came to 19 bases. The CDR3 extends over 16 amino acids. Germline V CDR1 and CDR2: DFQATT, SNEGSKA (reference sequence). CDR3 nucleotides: TGCAGTGCTAGGTGGGGGGCTGGCCTCTTTAATCAGCCCCAGCATTTT. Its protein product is CSARWGAGLFNQPQHF.

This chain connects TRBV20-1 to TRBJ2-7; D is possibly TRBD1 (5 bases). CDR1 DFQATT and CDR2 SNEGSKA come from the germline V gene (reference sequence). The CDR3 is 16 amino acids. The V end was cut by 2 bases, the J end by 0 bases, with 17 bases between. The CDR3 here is CSARNPLGLNSYEQYF. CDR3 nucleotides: TGCAGTGCTAGAAACCCCTTGGGGCTGAACTCCTACGAGCAGTACTTC.

The CDR3 nucleotides read TGCAGTGCTCGTCCCGGGACAGGGAACTATGGCTACACCTTC. Its protein is CSARPGTGNYGYTF. The chain recombines TRBV20-1 with TRBJ1-2, with 9 bases identical to TRBD1. V shed 5 bases, J shed 2 bases, and the junction held 6 bases outside the gene matches. Germline lookup yields CDR1 DFQATT and CDR2 SNEGSKA (reference sequence). The CDR3 consists of 14 residues.

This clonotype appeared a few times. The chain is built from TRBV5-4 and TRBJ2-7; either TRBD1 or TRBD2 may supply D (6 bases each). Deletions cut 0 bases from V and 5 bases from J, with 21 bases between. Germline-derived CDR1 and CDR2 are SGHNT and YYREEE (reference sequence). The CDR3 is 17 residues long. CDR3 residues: CASSLGRGTAGYDEQYF. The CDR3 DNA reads TGTGCCAGCAGCTTGGGGAGGGGGACGGCGGGATATGACGAGCAGTACTTC. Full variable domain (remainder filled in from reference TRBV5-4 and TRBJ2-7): ETGVTQSPTHLIKTRGQQVTLRCSSQSGHNTVSWYQQALGQGPQFIFQYYREEENGRGNFPPRFSGLQFPNYSSELNVNALELDDSALYLCASSLGRGTAGYDEQYFGPGTRLTVT.

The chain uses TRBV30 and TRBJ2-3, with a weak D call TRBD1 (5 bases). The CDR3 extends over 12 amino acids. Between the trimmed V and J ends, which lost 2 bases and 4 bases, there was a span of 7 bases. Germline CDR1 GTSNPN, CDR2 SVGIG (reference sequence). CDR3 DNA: TGTGCCTGGAGTCCGACAGCAGATACGCAGTATTTT. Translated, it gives CAWSPTADTQYF.

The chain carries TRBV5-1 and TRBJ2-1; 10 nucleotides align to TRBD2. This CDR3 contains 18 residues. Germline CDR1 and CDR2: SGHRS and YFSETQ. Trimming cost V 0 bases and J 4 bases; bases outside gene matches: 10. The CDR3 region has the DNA TGCGCCAGCAGCTTGGCTACCAGCGGGGGGGCTTTATACAATGAGCAGTTCTTC. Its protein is CASSLATSGGALYNEQFF.

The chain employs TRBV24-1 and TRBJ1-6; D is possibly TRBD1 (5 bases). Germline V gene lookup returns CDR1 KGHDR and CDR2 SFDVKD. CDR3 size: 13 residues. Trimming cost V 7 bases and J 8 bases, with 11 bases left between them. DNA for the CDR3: TGTGCCACCAGCGGGAGGGGAGATTCACCCCTCCACTTT. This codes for CATSGRGDSPLHF.

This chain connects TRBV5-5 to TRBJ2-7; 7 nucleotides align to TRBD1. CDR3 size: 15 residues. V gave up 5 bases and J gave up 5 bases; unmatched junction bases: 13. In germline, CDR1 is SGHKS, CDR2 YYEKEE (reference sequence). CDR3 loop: CASRTTDRVNHEQYF. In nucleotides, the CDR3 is TGTGCCAGCAGGACTACCGACAGGGTAAACCACGAGCAGTACTTC. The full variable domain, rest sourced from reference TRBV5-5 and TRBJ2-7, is DAGVTQSPTHLIKTRGQQVTLRCSPISGHKSVSWYQQVLGQGPQFIFQYYEKEERGRGNFPDRFSARQFPNYSSELNVNALLLGDSALYLCASRTTDRVNHEQYFGPGTRLTVT.

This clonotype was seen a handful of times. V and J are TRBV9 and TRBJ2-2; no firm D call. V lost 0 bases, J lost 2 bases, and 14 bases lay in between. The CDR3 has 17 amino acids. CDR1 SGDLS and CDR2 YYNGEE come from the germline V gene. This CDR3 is CASSVATSLRNTGELFF. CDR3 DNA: TGTGCCAGCAGCGTAGCTACAAGCTTACGCAACACCGGGGAGCTGTTTTTT.

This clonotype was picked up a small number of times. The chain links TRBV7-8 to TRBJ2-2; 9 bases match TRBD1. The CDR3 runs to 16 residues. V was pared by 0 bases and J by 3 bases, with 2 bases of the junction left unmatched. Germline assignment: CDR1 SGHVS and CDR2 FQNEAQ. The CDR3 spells CASSLAGTGYTGELFF. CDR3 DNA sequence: TGTGCCAGCAGCTTAGCCGGGACAGGGTACACCGGGGAGCTGTTTTTT.

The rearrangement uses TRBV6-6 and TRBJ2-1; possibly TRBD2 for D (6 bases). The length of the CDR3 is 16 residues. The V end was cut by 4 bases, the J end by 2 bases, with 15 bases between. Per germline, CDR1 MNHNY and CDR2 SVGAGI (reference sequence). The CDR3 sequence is CASSSHGTSAYNEQFF. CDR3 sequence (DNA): TGTGCCAGCAGTTCCCATGGGACTTCTGCCTACAATGAGCAGTTCTTC.

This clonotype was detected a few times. CDR3 sequence reads: CASSFSSRANTEAFF. CDR3 in DNA: TGTGCCAGCAGTTTTTCCTCGCGGGCGAACACTGAAGCTTTCTTT. The gene calls are TRBV12-3 or TRBV12-4 and TRBJ1-1; D not certain. Trimming removed 3 bases at V and 1 base at J, with 12 bases between. This CDR3 region has 15 residues.